The rows below give T cell receptor beta chains drawn from one sample of a study of control samples from healthy donors and cancer patients. The assay was immunoSEQ multiplex PCR, and TCRdb's table has in-frame clones only and misses some. The sample comprises more than 90,000 clones, 85% to 90% of which are singletons, and about 7.8% rests with the top ten. Sequencing used blood. All receptors come from a man younger than 45 in good health. CDR3s leave out the opening cysteine and the closing phenylalanine or tryptophan.

J | V | CDR3
TRBJ2-2 | TRBV6-5 | ASRTVTANTGELF
TRBJ1-3 | TRBV7-2 | ASSLWDRGNTIY
TRBJ2-7 | TRBV2 | ASSEVWRDAYEQY
TRBJ1-1 | TRBV25-1 | ASSDRETGEGEAF
TRBJ1-1 | TRBV6-2/TRBV6-3 | ASSNRWRDTEAF
TRBJ1-4 | TRBV27 | ASSLLGTNEKLF
TRBJ2-5 | TRBV6-5 | ASRSEGETQY
TRBJ1-2 | TRBV18 | ASSPPSNYGYT
TRBJ1-2 | TRBV7-9 | ASSPDRVSGYT
TRBJ1-5 | TRBV6-5 | ASRSTGAQPQH
TRBJ2-1 | TRBV27 | ASRMTPYGGSYNEQF
TRBJ2-6 | TRBV3-1/TRBV3-2 | ASNPGGSGANVLT
TRBJ2-7 | TRBV19 | ASSIGVNYEQY
TRBJ2-3 | TRBV28 | ASSLFSEGGDTQY
TRBJ1-5 | TRBV30 | AWDRDIQH
TRBJ1-3 | TRBV3-1/TRBV3-2 | ASSQATSSSGNTIY
TRBJ2-3 | TRBV6-1 | ASSEKAGGTLNTDTQY
TRBJ1-1 | TRBV5-1 | ASSSVEKGGAAEAF
TRBJ2-1 | TRBV20-1 | SAGYRDSQF
TRBJ2-5 | TRBV20-1 | SALEGETQY
TRBJ1-2 | TRBV29-1 | SVGPSNGYT
TRBJ2-2 | TRBV7-3 | ASSSRGLPNTGELF
TRBJ2-1 | TRBV28 | ASSPRTIYNEQF
TRBJ2-3 | TRBV5-1 | ASSQQGYAADTQY
TRBJ1-4 | TRBV11-2 | ASSLNTPGEKLF
TRBJ2-1 | TRBV5-6 | ASSLDSGSRDEQF
TRBJ2-7 | TRBV4-3 | ASSQEPSGPYEQY
TRBJ2-1 | TRBV4-2 | ASRKKGLAGGSSYNEQF
TRBJ2-3 | TRBV12-3/TRBV12-4 | ASSRFSTDTQY
TRBJ2-5 | TRBV3-1/TRBV3-2 | ASSQGTIMGSAQETQY
TRBJ1-6 | TRBV15 | ATSNGGWSPLH
TRBJ2-7 | TRBV7-2 | ASSLDGRGEQY
TRBJ2-5 | TRBV19 | ASSSAGGLETQY
TRBJ2-2 | TRBV27 | ASSVANTGELF
TRBJ2-1 | TRBV14 | ASSLGGGVINEQF
TRBJ1-1 | TRBV5-1 | ASSLWGENTEAF
TRBJ1-5 | TRBV5-6 | ASSLAIGNQPQH
TRBJ2-1 | TRBV3-1/TRBV3-2 | ASSSVAGFGSTEQF
TRBJ2-7 | TRBV5-1 | ASSFRTGYEQY
TRBJ1-6 | TRBV10-1 | ASSLGTGNSPLH
TRBJ2-3 | TRBV30 | AWQRTYRGTDTQY
TRBJ1-6 | TRBV20-1 | SARDFAAMT
TRBJ1-1 | TRBV4-1 | ASSRWEGNTEAF
TRBJ2-1 | TRBV5-1 | ASRTRPDEQF
TRBJ2-7 | TRBV19 | ASSIRASGTSSYEQY
TRBJ2-3 | TRBV5-1 | ASSRPGQGITDTQY
TRBJ1-1 | TRBV9 | ASSVVGVVNTEAF
TRBJ1-6 | TRBV25-1 | ASSGGKGSYNSPLH